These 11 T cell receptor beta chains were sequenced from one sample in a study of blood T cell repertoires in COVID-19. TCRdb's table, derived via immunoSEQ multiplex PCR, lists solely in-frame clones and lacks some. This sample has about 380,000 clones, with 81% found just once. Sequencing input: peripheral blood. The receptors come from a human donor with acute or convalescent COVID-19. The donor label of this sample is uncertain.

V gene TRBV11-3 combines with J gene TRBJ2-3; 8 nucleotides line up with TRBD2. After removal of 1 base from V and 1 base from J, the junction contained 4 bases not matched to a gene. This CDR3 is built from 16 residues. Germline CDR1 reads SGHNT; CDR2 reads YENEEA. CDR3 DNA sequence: TGTGCCAGCAGCTTAGGGGGAGCGGGGGGCACAGATACGCAGTATTTT. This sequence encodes CASSLGGAGGTDTQYF. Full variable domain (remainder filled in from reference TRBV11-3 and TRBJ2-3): EAGVVQSPRYKIIEKKQPVAFWCNPISGHNTLYWYLQNLGQGPELLIRYENEEAVDDSQLPKDRFSAERLKGVDSTLKIQPAELGDSAVYLCASSLGGAGGTDTQYFGPGTRLTVL.

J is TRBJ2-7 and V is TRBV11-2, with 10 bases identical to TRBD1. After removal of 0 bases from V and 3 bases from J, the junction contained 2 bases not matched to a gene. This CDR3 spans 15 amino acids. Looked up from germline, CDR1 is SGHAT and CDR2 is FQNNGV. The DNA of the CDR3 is TGTGCCAGCAGCTTAGACGGGACAGGGGTCTACGAGCAGTACTTC. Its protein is CASSLDGTGVYEQYF.

CDR3 nucleotides: TGTGCCAGCAGTTTAGCGGGGGGATCCGCCGGAAACACCATATATTTT. Translation gives CASSLAGGSAGNTIYF. J is TRBJ1-3 and V is TRBV28; D might be TRBD1 (5 bases). V dropped 2 bases and J dropped 4 bases, with 15 bases sitting between them. The CDR3 runs to 16 residues. Germline V gene data show CDR1 as MDHEN and CDR2 as SYDVKM.

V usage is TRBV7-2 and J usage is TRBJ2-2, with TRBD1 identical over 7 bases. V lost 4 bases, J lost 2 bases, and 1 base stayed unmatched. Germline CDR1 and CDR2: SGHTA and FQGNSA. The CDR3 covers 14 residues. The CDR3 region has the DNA TGTGCCAGCAGCTGGGACAGAAACACCGGGGAGCTGTTTTTT. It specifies CASSWDRNTGELFF. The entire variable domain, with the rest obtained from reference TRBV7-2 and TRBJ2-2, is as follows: GAGVSQSPSNKVTEKGKDVELRCDPISGHTALYWYRQSLGQGLEFLIYFQGNSAPDKSGLPSDRFSAERTGGSVSTLTIQRTQQEDSAVYLCASSWDRNTGELFFGEGSRLTVL.

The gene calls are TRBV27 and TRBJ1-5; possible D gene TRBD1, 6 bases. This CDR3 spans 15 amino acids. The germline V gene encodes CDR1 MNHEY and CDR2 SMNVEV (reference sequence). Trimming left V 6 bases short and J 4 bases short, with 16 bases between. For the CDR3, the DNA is TGTGCCAGCAGAATCGCAGGGGATCGGAATCAGCCCCAGCATTTT. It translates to CASRIAGDRNQPQHF.

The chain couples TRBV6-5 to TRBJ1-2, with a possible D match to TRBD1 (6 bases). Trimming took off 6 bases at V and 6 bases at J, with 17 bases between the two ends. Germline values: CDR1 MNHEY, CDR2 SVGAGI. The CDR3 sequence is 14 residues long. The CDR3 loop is CASSNPNRDHGYTF. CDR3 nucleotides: TGTGCCAGCAGCAACCCAAACAGGGATCATGGCTACACCTTC.

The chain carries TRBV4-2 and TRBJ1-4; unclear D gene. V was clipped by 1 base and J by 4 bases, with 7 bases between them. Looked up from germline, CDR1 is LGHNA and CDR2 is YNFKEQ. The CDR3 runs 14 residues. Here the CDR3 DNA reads TGTGCCAGCAGCCAAGTAACCTATAATGAAAAACTGTTTTTT. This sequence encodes CASSQVTYNEKLFF.

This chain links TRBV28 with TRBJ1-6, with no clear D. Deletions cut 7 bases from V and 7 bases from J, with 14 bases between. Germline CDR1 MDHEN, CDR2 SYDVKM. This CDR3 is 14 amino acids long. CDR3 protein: CASMSGAVNSPLHF. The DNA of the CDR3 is TGTGCCAGCATGTCCGGAGCGGTAAATTCACCCCTCCACTTT. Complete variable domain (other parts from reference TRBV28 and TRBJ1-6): DVKVTQSSRYLVKRTGEKVFLECVQDMDHENMFWYRQDPGLGLRLIYFSYDVKMKEKGDIPEGYSVSREKKERFSLILESASTNQTSMYLCASMSGAVNSPLHFGNGTRLTVT.

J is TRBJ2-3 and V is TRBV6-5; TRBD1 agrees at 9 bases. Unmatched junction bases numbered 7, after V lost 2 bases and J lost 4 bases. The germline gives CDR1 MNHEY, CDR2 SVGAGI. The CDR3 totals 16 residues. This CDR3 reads CASSYPQGAKPDTQYF. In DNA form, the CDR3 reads TGTGCCAGCAGTTACCCACAGGGGGCAAAGCCAGATACGCAGTATTTT.

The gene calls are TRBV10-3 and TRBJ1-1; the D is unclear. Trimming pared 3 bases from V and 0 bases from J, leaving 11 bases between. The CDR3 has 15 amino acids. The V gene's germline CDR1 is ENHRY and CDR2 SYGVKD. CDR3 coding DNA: TGTGCCATCAGTGACCCTGGCAGAATGAACACTGAAGCTTTCTTT. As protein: CAISDPGRMNTEAFF.

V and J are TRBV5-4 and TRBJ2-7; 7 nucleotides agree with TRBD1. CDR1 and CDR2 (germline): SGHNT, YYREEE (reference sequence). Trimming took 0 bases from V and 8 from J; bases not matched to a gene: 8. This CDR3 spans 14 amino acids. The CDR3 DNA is TGTGCCAGCAGCTTGGGAGGGGGCCTATTTAAGCAGTACTTC. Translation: CASSLGGGLFKQYF.